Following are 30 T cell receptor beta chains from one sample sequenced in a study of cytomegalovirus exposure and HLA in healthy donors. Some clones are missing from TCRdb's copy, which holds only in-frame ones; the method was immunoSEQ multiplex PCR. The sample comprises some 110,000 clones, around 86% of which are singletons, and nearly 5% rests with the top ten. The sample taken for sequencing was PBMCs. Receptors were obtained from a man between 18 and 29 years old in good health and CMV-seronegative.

The CDR3 region has the DNA TGCGCCAGCAGCTTGGCTCCAGGGGGGACAGAGACCCAGTACTTC. It codes for CASSLAPGGTETQYF. The chain carries TRBV5-1 and TRBJ2-5; a possible D gene is TRBD1 (7 bases). CDR1 SGHRS and CDR2 YFSETQ come from the germline V gene. The V end lost 0 bases, the J end lost 4 bases, and 13 bases lay between the germline ends. This CDR3 has 15 amino acids.

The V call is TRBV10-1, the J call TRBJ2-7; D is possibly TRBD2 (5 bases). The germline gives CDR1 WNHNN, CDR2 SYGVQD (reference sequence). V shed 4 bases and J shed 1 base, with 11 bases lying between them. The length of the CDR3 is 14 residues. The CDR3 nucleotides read TGCGCCAGCAGTGGGGGAGTAGGATCCTACGAGCAGTACTTC. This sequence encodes CASSGGVGSYEQYF.

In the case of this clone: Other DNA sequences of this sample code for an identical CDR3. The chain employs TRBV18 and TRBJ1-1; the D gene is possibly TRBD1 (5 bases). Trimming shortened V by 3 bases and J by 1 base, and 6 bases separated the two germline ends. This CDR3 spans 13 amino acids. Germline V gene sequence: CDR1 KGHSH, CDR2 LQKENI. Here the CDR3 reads CASSPQGNTEAFF. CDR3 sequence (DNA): TGTGCCAGCTCACCCCAGGGGAACACTGAAGCTTTCTTT.

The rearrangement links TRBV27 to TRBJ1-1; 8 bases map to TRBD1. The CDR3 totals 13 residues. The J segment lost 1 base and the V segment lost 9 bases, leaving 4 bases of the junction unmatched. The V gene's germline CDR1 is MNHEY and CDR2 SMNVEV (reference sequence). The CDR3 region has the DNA TGTGCCAGTTCACAGGGGGAGAACACTGAAGCTTTCTTT. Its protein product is CASSQGENTEAFF.

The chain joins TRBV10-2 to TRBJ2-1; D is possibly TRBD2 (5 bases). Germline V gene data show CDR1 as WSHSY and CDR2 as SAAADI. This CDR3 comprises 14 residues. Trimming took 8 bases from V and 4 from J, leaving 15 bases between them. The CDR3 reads CASADWGRYNEQFF. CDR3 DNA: TGCGCCAGCGCGGACTGGGGAAGATACAATGAGCAGTTCTTC.

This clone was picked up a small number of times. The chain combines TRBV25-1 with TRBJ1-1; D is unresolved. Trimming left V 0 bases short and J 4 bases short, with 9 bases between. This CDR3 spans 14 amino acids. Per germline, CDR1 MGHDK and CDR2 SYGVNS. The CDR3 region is CASSEYIEGTEAFF. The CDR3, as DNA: TGTGCCAGCAGTGAATATATCGAGGGCACTGAAGCTTTCTTT.

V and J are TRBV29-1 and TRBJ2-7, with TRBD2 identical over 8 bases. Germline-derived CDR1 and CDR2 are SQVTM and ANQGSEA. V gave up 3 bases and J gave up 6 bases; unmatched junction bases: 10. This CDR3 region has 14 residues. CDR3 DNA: TGCAGCGTTGAGGGAGCGGGAGCAATAGGCGAGCAGTACTTC. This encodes CSVEGAGAIGEQYF.

The CDR3: CASSWGQAPGELFF. CDR3 bases: TGCGCCAGCAGCTGGGGGCAGGCCCCCGGGGAGCTGTTTTTT. The chain is built from TRBV5-1 and TRBJ2-2; D may be TRBD1 (6 bases). V lost 3 bases to trimming and J lost 6 bases, with 12 bases between them. Germline V gene data show CDR1 as SGHRS and CDR2 as YFSETQ. The CDR3 runs to 14 residues.

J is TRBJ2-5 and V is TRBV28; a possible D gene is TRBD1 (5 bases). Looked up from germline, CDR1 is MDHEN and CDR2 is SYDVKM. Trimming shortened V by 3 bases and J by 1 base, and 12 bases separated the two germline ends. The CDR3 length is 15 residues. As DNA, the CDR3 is TGTGCCAGCAGTTTTTTAGGGGAACCCCAAGAGACCCAGTACTTC. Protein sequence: CASSFLGEPQETQYF.

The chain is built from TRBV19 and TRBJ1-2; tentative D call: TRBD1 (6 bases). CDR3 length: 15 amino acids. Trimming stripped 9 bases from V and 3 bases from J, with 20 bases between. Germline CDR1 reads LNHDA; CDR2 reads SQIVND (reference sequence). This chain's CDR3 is CASTNRDTQYYGYTF. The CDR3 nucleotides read TGTGCCAGCACAAACCGGGACACACAGTACTATGGCTACACCTTC.

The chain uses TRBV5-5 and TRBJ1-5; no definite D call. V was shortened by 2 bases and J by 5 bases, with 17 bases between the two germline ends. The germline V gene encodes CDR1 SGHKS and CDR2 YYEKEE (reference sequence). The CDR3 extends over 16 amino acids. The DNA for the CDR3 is TGTGCCAGCAGCTTAATTCCATGGGGAGATGATCAGCCCCAGCATTTT. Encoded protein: CASSLIPWGDDQPQHF.

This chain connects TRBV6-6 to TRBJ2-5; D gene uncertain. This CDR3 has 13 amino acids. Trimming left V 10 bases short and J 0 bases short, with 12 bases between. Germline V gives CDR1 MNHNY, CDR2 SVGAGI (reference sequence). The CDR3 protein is CATTSRYQETQYF. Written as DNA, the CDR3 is TGTGCCACCACCAGCAGGTACCAAGAGACCCAGTACTTC.

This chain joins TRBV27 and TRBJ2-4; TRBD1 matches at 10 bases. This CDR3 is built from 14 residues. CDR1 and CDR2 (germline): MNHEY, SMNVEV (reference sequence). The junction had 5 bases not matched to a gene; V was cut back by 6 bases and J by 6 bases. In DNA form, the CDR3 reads TGTGCCAGCAGCCCGGGACAGGGGTTAAACATTCAGTACTTC. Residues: CASSPGQGLNIQYF.

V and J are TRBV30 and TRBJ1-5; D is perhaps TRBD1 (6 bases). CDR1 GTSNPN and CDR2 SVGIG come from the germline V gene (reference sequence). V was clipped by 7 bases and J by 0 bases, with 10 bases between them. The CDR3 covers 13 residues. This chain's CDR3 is CAFLRGSNQPQHF. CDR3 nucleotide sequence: TGTGCCTTCCTCAGGGGTAGCAATCAGCCCCAGCATTTT.

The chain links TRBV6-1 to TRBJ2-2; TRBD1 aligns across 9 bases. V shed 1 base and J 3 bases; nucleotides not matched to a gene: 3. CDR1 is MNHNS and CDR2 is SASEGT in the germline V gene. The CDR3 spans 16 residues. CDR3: CASSEGGDRDTGELFF. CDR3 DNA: TGTGCCAGCAGTGAAGGAGGGGACAGGGACACCGGGGAGCTGTTTTTT.

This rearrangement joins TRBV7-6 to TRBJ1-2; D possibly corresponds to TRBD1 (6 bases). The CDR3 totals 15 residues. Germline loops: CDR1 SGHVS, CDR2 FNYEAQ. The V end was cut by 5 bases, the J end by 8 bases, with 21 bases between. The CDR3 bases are TGTGCCAGCAGCCTATCTTGGGGGGGCAAGGAGGGCTACACCTTC. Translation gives CASSLSWGGKEGYTF.

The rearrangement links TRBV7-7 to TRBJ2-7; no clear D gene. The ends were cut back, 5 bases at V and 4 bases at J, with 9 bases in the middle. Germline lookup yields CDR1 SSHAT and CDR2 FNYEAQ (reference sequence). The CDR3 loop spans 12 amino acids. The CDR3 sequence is CASSADGYEQYF. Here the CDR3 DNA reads TGTGCCAGCAGCGCCGACGGGTACGAGCAGTACTTC.

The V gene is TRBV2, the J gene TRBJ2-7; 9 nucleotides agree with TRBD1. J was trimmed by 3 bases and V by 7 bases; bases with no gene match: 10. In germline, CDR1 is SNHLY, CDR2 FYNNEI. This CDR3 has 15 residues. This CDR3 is CASIRDREISYEQYF. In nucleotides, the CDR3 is TGTGCCAGCATAAGGGACAGGGAGATAAGCTACGAGCAGTACTTC. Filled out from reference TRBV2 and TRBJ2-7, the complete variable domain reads EPEVTQTPSHQVTQMGQEVILRCVPISNHLYFYWYRQILGQKVEFLVSFYNNEISEKSEIFDDQFSVERPDGSNFTLKIRSTKLEDSAMYFCASIRDREISYEQYFGPGTRLTVT.

The DNA of the CDR3 is TGTGCCAGCAGTCTACAGGCGGGAGGCTCCTACGAGCAGTACTTC. This sequence encodes CASSLQAGGSYEQYF. The chain joins TRBV6-5 to TRBJ2-7; the match to TRBD2 covers 8 bases. Germline V gene lookup returns CDR1 MNHEY and CDR2 SVGAGI. The CDR3 runs 15 residues. V lost 5 bases, J lost 0 bases, and 6 bases stayed unmatched.

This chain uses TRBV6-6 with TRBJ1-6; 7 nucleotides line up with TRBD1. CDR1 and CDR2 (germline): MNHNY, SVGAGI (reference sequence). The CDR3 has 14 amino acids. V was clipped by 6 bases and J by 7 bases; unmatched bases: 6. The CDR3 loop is CASRATGANSPLHF. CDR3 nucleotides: TGTGCCAGCAGGGCTACAGGGGCCAATTCACCCCTCCACTTT.

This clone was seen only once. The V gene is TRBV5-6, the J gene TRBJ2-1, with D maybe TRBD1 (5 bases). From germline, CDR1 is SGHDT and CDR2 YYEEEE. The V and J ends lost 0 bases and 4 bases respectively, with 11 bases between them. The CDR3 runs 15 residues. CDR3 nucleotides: TGTGCCAGCAGCTTGGGGAACAGGCAATACAATGAGCAGTTCTTC. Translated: CASSLGNRQYNEQFF.

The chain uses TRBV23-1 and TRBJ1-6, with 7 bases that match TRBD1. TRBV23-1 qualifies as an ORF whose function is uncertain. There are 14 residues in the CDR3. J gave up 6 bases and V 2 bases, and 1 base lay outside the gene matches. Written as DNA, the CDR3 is TGCGCCAGCAGTCAAGACAGGGCTAATTCACCCCTCCACTTT. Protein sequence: CASSQDRANSPLHF.

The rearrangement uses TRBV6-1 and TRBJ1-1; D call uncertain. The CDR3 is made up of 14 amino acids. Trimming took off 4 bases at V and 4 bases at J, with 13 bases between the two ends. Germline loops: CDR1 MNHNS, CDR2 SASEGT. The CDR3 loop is CASSGVRAGTEAFF. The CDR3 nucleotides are TGTGCCAGCAGTGGTGTACGGGCGGGCACTGAAGCTTTCTTT.

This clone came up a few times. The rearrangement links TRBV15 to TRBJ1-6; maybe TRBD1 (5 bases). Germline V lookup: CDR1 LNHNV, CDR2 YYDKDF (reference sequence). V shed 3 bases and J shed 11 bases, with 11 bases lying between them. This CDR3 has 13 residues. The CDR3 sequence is CATSRDNQAPLHF. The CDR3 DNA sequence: TGTGCCACCAGCAGGGACAATCAGGCACCCCTCCACTTT.

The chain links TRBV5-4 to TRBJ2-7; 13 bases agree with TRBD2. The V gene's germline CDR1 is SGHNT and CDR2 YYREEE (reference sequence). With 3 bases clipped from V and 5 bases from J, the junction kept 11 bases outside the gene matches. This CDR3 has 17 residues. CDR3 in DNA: TGTGCCAGCAGCTCCGGCTTACTAGCGGGAGGGACCCACGAGCAGTACTTC. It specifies CASSSGLLAGGTHEQYF.

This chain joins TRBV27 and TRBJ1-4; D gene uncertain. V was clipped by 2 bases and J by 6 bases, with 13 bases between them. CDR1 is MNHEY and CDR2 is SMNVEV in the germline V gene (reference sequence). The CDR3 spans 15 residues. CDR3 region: CASSLVSSVDEKLFF. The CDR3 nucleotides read TGTGCCAGCAGTTTAGTCTCCAGTGTTGATGAAAAACTGTTTTTT.

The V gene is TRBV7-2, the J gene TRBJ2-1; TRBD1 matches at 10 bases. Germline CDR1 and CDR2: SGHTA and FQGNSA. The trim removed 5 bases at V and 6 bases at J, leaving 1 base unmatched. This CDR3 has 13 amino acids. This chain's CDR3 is CASSRDRGNEQFF. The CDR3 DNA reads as TGTGCCAGCAGCCGGGACAGGGGCAATGAGCAGTTCTTC. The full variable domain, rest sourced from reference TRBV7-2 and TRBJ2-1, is GAGVSQSPSNKVTEKGKDVELRCDPISGHTALYWYRQSLGQGLEFLIYFQGNSAPDKSGLPSDRFSAERTGGSVSTLTIQRTQQEDSAVYLCASSRDRGNEQFFGPGTRLTVL.

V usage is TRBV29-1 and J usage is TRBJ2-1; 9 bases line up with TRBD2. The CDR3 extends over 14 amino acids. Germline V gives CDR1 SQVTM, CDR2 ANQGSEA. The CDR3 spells CSAPGLAAYNEQFF. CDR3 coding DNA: TGCAGTGCTCCGGGACTAGCAGCTTACAATGAGCAGTTCTTC.

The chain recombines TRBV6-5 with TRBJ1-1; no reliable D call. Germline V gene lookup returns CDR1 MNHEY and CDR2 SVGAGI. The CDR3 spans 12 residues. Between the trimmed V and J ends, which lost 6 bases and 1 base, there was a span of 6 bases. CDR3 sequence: CASRRGNTEAFF. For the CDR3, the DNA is TGTGCCAGCAGACGCGGGAACACTGAAGCTTTCTTT.

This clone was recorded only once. CDR3 DNA sequence: TGTGCCAGCAGTTCCAATCCAGGGGGTGGCAATCAGCCCCAGCATTTT. This encodes CASSSNPGGGNQPQHF. The V and J genes are TRBV6-5 and TRBJ1-5, with TRBD1 matching over 7 bases. Per germline, CDR1 MNHEY and CDR2 SVGAGI. V trimming: 4 bases; J trimming: 2 bases; junction bases outside the gene matches: 8. This CDR3 has 16 residues.